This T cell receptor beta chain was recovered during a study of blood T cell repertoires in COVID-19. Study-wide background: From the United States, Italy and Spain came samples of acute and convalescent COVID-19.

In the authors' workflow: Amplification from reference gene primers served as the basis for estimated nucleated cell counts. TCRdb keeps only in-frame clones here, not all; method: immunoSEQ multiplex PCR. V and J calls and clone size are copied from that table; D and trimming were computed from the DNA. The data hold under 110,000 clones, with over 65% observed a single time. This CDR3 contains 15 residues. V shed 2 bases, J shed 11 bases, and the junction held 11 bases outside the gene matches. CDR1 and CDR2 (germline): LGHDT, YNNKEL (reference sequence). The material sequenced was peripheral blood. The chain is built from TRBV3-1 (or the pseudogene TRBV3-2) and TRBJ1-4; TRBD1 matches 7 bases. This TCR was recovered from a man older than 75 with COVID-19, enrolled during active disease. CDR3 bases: TGTGCCAGCAGCCAAAACCGGGACAGCATGGGGAAACTGTTTTTT. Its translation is CASSQNRDSMGKLFF.